One sample yielded the 9 T cell receptor beta chains listed below, sequenced in a study of regulatory T cells in long-lasting Graves disease. Construction of the TCR beta libraries employed iRepertoire HTBI primers in conjunction with Arm-PCR of CDR3 regions. TCRdb processed the multiplex PCR reads anew with MiXCR; each CDR3 protein has one entry. Here the sample spans around 450,000 distinct CDR3 sequences, about 15% being singletons. Stated time point: newly diagnosed GD, antithyroid drugs for less than 3 months. The authors made the TCR library using RNA they extracted from PBMCs. These same data were also listed under a study on T cells in Graves' hyperthyroidism and ophthalmopathy.

This specimen was peripheral blood mononuclear cells (PBMCs), taken at new diagnosis, from a patient treated with antithyroid drugs. The receptors were gathered from a woman aged 40 to 50 with Graves disease.

Many counts were recorded for this clonotype. V usage is TRBV7-9 and J usage is TRBJ2-2; 7 nucleotides match TRBD1. CDR1 and CDR2 (germline): SEHNR, FQNEAQ (reference sequence). The CDR3 extends over 15 amino acids. V gave up 5 bases and J gave up 1 base; unmatched junction bases: 4. CDR3 DNA sequence: TGTGCCAGCAGCCTAGGGGACAGGAACACCGGGGAGCTGTTTTTT. Residues: CASSLGDRNTGELFF.

At least ten counts were recorded for this clonotype. V usage is TRBV28 and J usage is TRBJ1-5; D perhaps matches TRBD1 (6 bases). This CDR3 spans 15 amino acids. Per the germline V gene, CDR1 is MDHEN and CDR2 is SYDVKM. V was pared by 2 bases and J by 1 base, with 9 bases between. The CDR3 nucleotides read TGTGCCAGCAGTTTAGAGGGGGGGAGCAATCAGCCCCAGCATTTT. Encoded protein: CASSLEGGSNQPQHF.

The chain is built from TRBV10-3 and TRBJ1-1; 10 nucleotides line up with TRBD1. The germline gives CDR1 ENHRY, CDR2 SYGVKD. After removal of 4 bases from V and 4 bases from J, the junction contained 9 bases not matched to a gene. This CDR3 comprises 16 residues. The CDR3 region has the DNA TGTGCCATCAGTGGAGGGACAGGGGCGGGGGGCACTGAAGCTTTCTTT. Protein sequence: CAISGGTGAGGTEAFF.

The chain combines TRBV20-1 with TRBJ2-5; 9 bases agree with TRBD2. Germline trimming cut 5 bases from V and 4 bases from J; bases unmatched to any gene: 11. Germline CDR1 reads DFQATT; CDR2 reads SNEGSKA (reference sequence). The CDR3 runs to 15 residues. CDR3 amino acids: CSAPRGGAGGETQYF. CDR3 nucleotides: TGCAGTGCTCCCCGTGGGGGAGCGGGGGGAGAGACCCAGTACTTC.

This clonotype was recorded many times. V gene TRBV7-2 combines with J gene TRBJ2-1; D possibly matches TRBD1 or TRBD2 (6 bases each). This CDR3 comprises 14 residues. V dropped 5 bases and J dropped 8 bases, with 16 bases sitting between them. Germline V CDR1 and CDR2: SGHTA, FQGNSA. The DNA of the CDR3 is TGTGCCAGCAGCCCGGGGGCGTGGGGCGATGAGCAGTTCTTC. The encoded protein is CASSPGAWGDEQFF.

The table lists this clonotype with many counts. V usage is TRBV7-2 and J usage is TRBJ2-1, with TRBD1 as a possible D gene (5 bases). The CDR3 is made up of 16 amino acids. V lost 5 bases to trimming and J lost 2 bases, with 16 bases between them. The V gene's germline CDR1 is SGHTA and CDR2 FQGNSA. CDR3 loop: CASSAQDLLPYNEQFF. CDR3 bases: TGTGCCAGCAGCGCACAGGACCTGTTGCCCTACAATGAGCAGTTCTTC. Filled out from reference TRBV7-2 and TRBJ2-1, the complete variable domain reads GAGVSQSPSNKVTEKGKDVELRCDPISGHTALYWYRQSLGQGLEFLIYFQGNSAPDKSGLPSDRFSAERTGGSVSTLTIQRTQQEDSAVYLCASSAQDLLPYNEQFFGPGTRLTVL.

This clonotype has ten or more counts. V usage is TRBV7-9 and J usage is TRBJ1-2; D perhaps matches TRBD1 (6 bases). Germline V CDR1 and CDR2: SEHNR, FQNEAQ (reference sequence). The CDR3 is 14 residues long. V was pared by 6 bases and J by 4 bases, with 15 bases between. CDR3 coding DNA: TGTGCCAGCAGATCCGGGGGCTTCGGCTATGGCTACACCTTC. Translation gives CASRSGGFGYGYTF.

This clonotype was observed at least ten times. The V gene is TRBV27, the J gene TRBJ1-2; the match to TRBD1 covers 9 bases. V shed 6 bases and J 6 bases; nucleotides not matched to a gene: 5. The V gene's germline CDR1 is MNHEY and CDR2 SMNVEV (reference sequence). CDR3 length: 13 amino acids. The CDR3 loop reads CASSSGQGNGYTF. In DNA form, the CDR3 reads TGTGCCAGCAGCTCGGGACAGGGTAATGGCTACACCTTC.

Many counts were recorded for this clonotype. This chain uses TRBV6-2 or TRBV6-3 with TRBJ2-5; D is unclear. V was shortened by 2 bases and J by 3 bases, with 7 bases between the two germline ends. The CDR3 extends over 13 amino acids. Germline CDR1 and CDR2: MNHEY and SVGEGT. CDR3 sequence (DNA): TGTGCCAGCAGTTACGCGCAGAAAGAGACCCAGTACTTC. Protein product: CASSYAQKETQYF.